The 30 T cell receptor beta chains given below trace back to one sample, sequenced in a study of OX40 agonist ivuxolimab in advanced cancers. Some clones are missing from TCRdb's copy, which holds only in-frame ones; the method was immunoSEQ multiplex PCR. The repertoire holds around 100,000 clones, with about 91% as singletons. The material sequenced was CD4+ or CD8+ T cells sorted from blood, taken in a trial of the OX40 agonist ivuxolimab. The receptor source for this set is an adult with an advanced solid tumor such as melanoma, head and neck, liver or kidney cancer.

The rearrangement joins TRBV10-3 to TRBJ1-6; TRBD1 might be the D (6 bases). In germline, CDR1 is ENHRY, CDR2 SYGVKD. This CDR3 region has 13 residues. V was pared by 11 bases and J by 6 bases, with 14 bases between. The CDR3 protein is CAGNGQINSPLHF. CDR3 nucleotides: TGTGCCGGCAATGGACAGATTAATTCACCCCTCCACTTT.

This chain connects TRBV9 to TRBJ2-1; 7 bases line up with TRBD2. Germline loops: CDR1 SGDLS, CDR2 YYNGEE. V dropped 0 bases and J dropped 0; count of bases not matched to a gene: 6. This CDR3 region has 17 residues. The CDR3 region has the DNA TGTGCCAGCAGCGTAGAGGCTCTAGCGGCCTCCTACAATGAGCAGTTCTTC. This gives the protein CASSVEALAASYNEQFF.

The chain is built from TRBV5-1 and TRBJ1-1, with TRBD1 matching 7 bases. With V trimmed by 2 bases and J by 2 bases, 9 bases remained unmatched. CDR3 length: 16 amino acids. Per the germline V gene, CDR1 is SGHRS and CDR2 is YFSETQ. The CDR3 DNA reads TGCGCCAGCAGCTTCGGCCTTGGGACAGTTAACACTGAAGCTTTCTTT. Its protein product is CASSFGLGTVNTEAFF.

The chain links TRBV7-8 to TRBJ2-2; 11 bases agree with TRBD2. This CDR3 spans 19 amino acids. Trimming at V came to 2 bases and at J to 0 bases, leaving 8 bases not matched to a gene. Germline V gives CDR1 SGHVS, CDR2 FQNEAQ. The CDR3 here is CASSLLTSGRHANTGELFF. In nucleotides, the CDR3 is TGTGCCAGCAGCTTACTTACTAGCGGGAGACACGCGAACACCGGGGAGCTGTTTTTT.

The chain combines TRBV27 with TRBJ2-1; D gene ambiguous. Looked up from germline, CDR1 is MNHEY and CDR2 is SMNVEV (reference sequence). The CDR3 is 13 amino acids. The ends were cut back, 8 bases at V and 0 bases at J, with 8 bases in the middle. CDR3 amino acids: CASRTSSYNEQFF. The CDR3 DNA reads as TGTGCCAGCCGGACGAGCTCCTACAATGAGCAGTTCTTC.

The sample holds a few counts of this clone. V and J are TRBV4-1 and TRBJ2-7, with D hard to call. The CDR3 spans 13 residues. Trimming cost V 1 base and J 5 bases, with 9 bases left between them. Germline CDR1 and CDR2: MGHRA and YSYEKL. Here the CDR3 reads CASSQGMFHEQYF. The DNA for the CDR3 is TGCGCCAGCAGCCAAGGTATGTTCCACGAGCAGTACTTC.

This clone came up once. This chain uses TRBV6-6 with TRBJ1-5, with D possibly being TRBD1 (5 bases). This CDR3 has 14 amino acids. Germline CDR1 and CDR2: MNHNY and SVGAGI (reference sequence). Between the trimmed V and J ends, which lost 0 bases and 3 bases, there was a span of 6 bases. Written as DNA, the CDR3 is TGTGCCAGCAGTTACTCAGGGGCCAATCAGCCCCAGCATTTT. Protein: CASSYSGANQPQHF.

The chain combines TRBV4-1 with TRBJ1-1; tentatively, D is TRBD1 (5 bases). Germline assignment: CDR1 MGHRA and CDR2 YSYEKL. This CDR3 contains 15 residues. V was pared by 1 base and J by 2 bases, with 11 bases between. In DNA, the CDR3 is TGCGCCAGCAGCCAAGTCCACAGGCTAAACACTGAAGCTTTCTTT. Encoded protein: CASSQVHRLNTEAFF.

The chain combines TRBV5-1 with TRBJ2-7, with TRBD1 matching over 9 bases. The CDR3 loop spans 16 amino acids. CDR1 is SGHRS and CDR2 is YFSETQ in the germline V gene. V dropped 2 bases and J dropped 0; count of bases not matched to a gene: 6. The CDR3 DNA reads as TGCGCCAGCAGCTTCGAGACAGGGGGTAGCTCCTACGAGCAGTACTTC. Translated: CASSFETGGSSYEQYF.

V usage is TRBV2 and J usage is TRBJ2-7, with TRBD1 as a possible D gene (5 bases). V was pared by 2 bases and J by 1 base, with 9 bases between. This CDR3 is 14 amino acids long. Germline CDR1 reads SNHLY; CDR2 reads FYNNEI. The CDR3 loop reads CASSERGGSYEQYF. CDR3 DNA: TGTGCCAGCAGTGAAAGGGGTGGGTCCTACGAGCAGTACTTC.

The genes are TRBV6-1 and TRBJ2-5; 10 bases map to TRBD2. The CDR3 covers 16 residues. V lost 1 base and J lost 5; bases outside the gene matches: 7. Germline assignment: CDR1 MNHNS and CDR2 SASEGT. DNA for the CDR3: TGTGCCAGCAGTGAAGTTCAGCGGGGGGGCAGGGAGACCCAGTACTTC. It codes for CASSEVQRGGRETQYF.

The V and J genes are TRBV28 and TRBJ1-5; the D is unclear. Trimming left V 3 bases short and J 1 base short, with 16 bases between. The CDR3 totals 17 residues. Germline V gene sequence: CDR1 MDHEN, CDR2 SYDVKM. CDR3 amino acids: CASSFHKGSASNQPQHF. CDR3 nucleotide sequence: TGTGCCAGCAGTTTCCACAAAGGTTCGGCGAGCAATCAGCCCCAGCATTTT.

The chain links TRBV5-1 to TRBJ1-1; D ambiguous. The CDR3 has 14 amino acids. Germline CDR1 reads SGHRS; CDR2 reads YFSETQ. Deletions cut 0 bases from V and 1 base from J, with 7 bases between. CDR3 nucleotides: TGCGCCAGCAGCTTGGCCCGGAAGAACACTGAAGCTTTCTTT. It yields the protein CASSLARKNTEAFF.

The genes are TRBV27 and TRBJ2-7; 11 bases align to TRBD2. There are 14 residues in the CDR3. Germline V lookup: CDR1 MNHEY, CDR2 SMNVEV (reference sequence). The V gene end was trimmed by 4 bases and the J gene end by 8 bases; junction bases not matched to a gene: 7. Here the CDR3 DNA reads TGTGCCAGCAGTTCGCCGACTAGCGGGAATAAGCAGTACTTC. It specifies CASSSPTSGNKQYF.

A few counts support this clone. V and J are TRBV11-3 and TRBJ2-7; D may correspond to TRBD1 or TRBD2 (5 bases each). V dropped 1 base and J dropped 4 bases, with 11 bases sitting between them. The germline CDR1 and CDR2 sequences are SGHNT and YENEEA. The CDR3 totals 14 residues. This chain's CDR3 is CASSLVGDLYEQYF. CDR3 sequence (DNA): TGTGCCAGCAGCTTAGTAGGGGACCTATACGAGCAGTACTTC.

The genes are TRBV11-2 and TRBJ1-2; TRBD1 aligns across 9 bases. The J segment lost 4 bases and the V segment lost 8 bases, leaving 5 bases of the junction unmatched. CDR1 and CDR2 from the germline V gene are SGHAT and FQNNGV. The CDR3 has 13 residues. The DNA of the CDR3 is TGTGCCAGCGCCCAACAGGGGGCCTATGGCTACACCTTC. Translated, it gives CASAQQGAYGYTF.

The chain joins TRBV7-9 to TRBJ1-6; 8 bases agree with TRBD1. The CDR3 has 17 amino acids. Per the germline V gene, CDR1 is SEHNR and CDR2 is FQNEAQ (reference sequence). The ends lost 5 bases at V and 7 bases at J; junction bases unmatched: 13. CDR3 in amino acids: CASSPRGRDRTNSPLHF. CDR3 coding DNA: TGTGCCAGCAGCCCTAGGGGTCGGGACAGGACAAATTCACCCCTCCACTTT.

The CDR3 protein is CASSLGGAGKNEQFF. CDR3 coding DNA: TGTGCCAGCAGCTTAGGTGGGGCAGGGAAAAATGAGCAGTTCTTC. The J gene is TRBJ2-1, the V gene TRBV7-7; D is possibly TRBD1 (5 bases). The germline CDR1 and CDR2 sequences are SSHAT and FNYEAQ (reference sequence). V lost 1 base to trimming and J lost 7 bases, with 14 bases between them. The CDR3 is 15 residues long.

The V and J genes are TRBV7-6 and TRBJ2-7; TRBD2 might be the D (5 bases). V lost 1 base and J lost 7, with 20 bases in between. Germline V gene lookup returns CDR1 SGHVS and CDR2 FNYEAQ. The CDR3 extends over 16 amino acids. The DNA for the CDR3 is TGTGCCAGCAGCTTAGGACAACAGCCTGAGGGTGGGGAGCAGTACTTC. Amino acids: CASSLGQQPEGGEQYF. The whole variable domain, filled in from reference TRBV7-6 and TRBJ2-7, reads GAGVSQSPRYKVTKRGQDVALRCDPISGHVSLYWYRQALGQGPEFLTYFNYEAQQDKSGLPNDRFSAERPEGSISTLTIQRTEQRDSAMYRCASSLGQQPEGGEQYFGPGTRLTVT.

This clone was recorded once. The chain has TRBV5-1 and TRBJ1-5; D uncertain. V was cut by 4 bases and J by 2 bases, with 10 bases left in between. Germline loops: CDR1 SGHRS, CDR2 YFSETQ. The CDR3 runs 14 residues. The CDR3 sequence: CASSIDPRNQPQHF. CDR3 in DNA: TGCGCCAGCAGCATCGACCCCCGCAATCAGCCCCAGCATTTT. The variable domain in full, completed from reference TRBV5-1 and TRBJ1-5, reads KAGVTQTPRYLIKTRGQQVTLSCSPISGHRSVSWYQQTPGQGLQFLFEYFSETQRNKGNFPGRFSGRQFSNSRSEMNVSTLELGDSALYLCASSIDPRNQPQHFGDGTRLSIL.

V gene TRBV4-1 combines with J gene TRBJ1-4; 8 nucleotides align to TRBD1. V was clipped by 4 bases and J by 7 bases; unmatched bases: 11. Germline lookup yields CDR1 MGHRA and CDR2 YSYEKL. The CDR3 runs 16 residues. As DNA, the CDR3 is TGCGCCAGCAGCCCCCCAGACAGGGGAAGAATTGAAAAACTGTTTTTT. Translated, it gives CASSPPDRGRIEKLFF.

The rearrangement links TRBV5-4 to TRBJ2-6; D unclear. CDR1 is SGHNT and CDR2 is YYREEE in the germline V gene (reference sequence). V gave up 2 bases and J gave up 1 base, with 1 base separating them. This CDR3 has 13 residues. The CDR3 loop reads CASSFSGANVLTF. The CDR3 region has the DNA TGTGCCAGCAGCTTTTCTGGGGCCAACGTCCTGACTTTC.

In the case of this clone: The sample carries other DNA sequences with the same CDR3. The chain combines TRBV11-2 with TRBJ2-7; D not certain. This CDR3 has 14 amino acids. Germline V gene data show CDR1 as SGHAT and CDR2 as FQNNGV. V was clipped by 0 bases and J by 4 bases, with 10 bases between them. The CDR3 DNA reads as TGTGCCAGCAGCTTAGATCCTCCCGGGTACGAGCAGTACTTC. Amino acids: CASSLDPPGYEQYF.

The V gene is TRBV25-1, the J gene TRBJ2-5, with 9 nucleotides matching TRBD1. Trimming removed 8 bases from V and 1 base from J; junction bases left unmatched: 2. The CDR3 length is 13 residues. Germline V lookup: CDR1 MGHDK, CDR2 SYGVNS. In nucleotides, the CDR3 is TGTGCCAGCGAGGACAGGGGCCAAGAGACCCAGTACTTC. Translation gives CASEDRGQETQYF.

CDR3 sequence (DNA): TGTGCCATCACCAACACCGACGTACAAGTCTATGGCTACACCTTC. Protein product: CAITNTDVQVYGYTF. The chain carries TRBV10-3 and TRBJ1-2; D is uncertain. The germline V gene encodes CDR1 ENHRY and CDR2 SYGVKD. The CDR3 runs 15 residues. V was pared by 7 bases and J by 4 bases, with 19 bases between.

Turning to this clone: The identical CDR3 is also encoded by other nucleotide sequences in the sample. The genes are TRBV5-4 and TRBJ1-2, with no clear D. The germline CDR1 and CDR2 sequences are SGHNT and YYREEE (reference sequence). The CDR3 runs 13 residues. V lost 0 bases to trimming and J lost 5 bases, with 8 bases between them. DNA for the CDR3: TGTGCCAGCAGCTTGGCAGGCACTTATGGCTACACCTTC. Encoded protein: CASSLAGTYGYTF. The full variable domain, its missing parts supplied by reference TRBV5-4 and TRBJ1-2, is ETGVTQSPTHLIKTRGQQVTLRCSSQSGHNTVSWYQQALGQGPQFIFQYYREEENGRGNFPPRFSGLQFPNYSSELNVNALELDDSALYLCASSLAGTYGYTFGSGTRLTVV.

The chain recombines TRBV19 with TRBJ2-3; TRBD2 is a possible D gene (5 bases). Trimming took 7 bases from V and 0 from J, leaving 11 bases between them. This CDR3 spans 14 amino acids. The germline V gene encodes CDR1 LNHDA and CDR2 SQIVND (reference sequence). The CDR3 is CASKPRTSTDTQYF. For the CDR3, the DNA is TGTGCCAGTAAGCCCCGGACTAGCACAGATACGCAGTATTTT.

This chain uses TRBV14 with TRBJ2-3; 11 bases map to TRBD2. There are 15 residues in the CDR3. Per the germline V gene, CDR1 is SGHDN and CDR2 is FVKESK. Losses at the gene ends were 6 bases for V and 3 bases for J; bases not matched to a gene: 5. In DNA form, the CDR3 reads TGTGCCAGCAGTCTCTTAGCGGGAGGGACAGATACGCAGTATTTT. Amino acid sequence: CASSLLAGGTDTQYF.

V and J are TRBV30 and TRBJ1-4, with 7 bases fitting TRBD1. V dropped 1 base and J dropped 5; count of bases not matched to a gene: 13. The CDR3 length is 17 residues. CDR1 GTSNPN and CDR2 SVGIG come from the germline V gene (reference sequence). The DNA of the CDR3 is TGTGCCTGGAGTGCTGCCGGGACAGCCCTTTACAATGAAAAACTGTTTTTT. Amino acids: CAWSAAGTALYNEKLFF.

The V gene is TRBV10-2, the J gene TRBJ1-5, with 9 bases identical to TRBD1. This CDR3 has 13 amino acids. Trimming cost V 6 bases and J 4 bases; bases outside gene matches: 1. Germline CDR1 reads WSHSY; CDR2 reads SAAADI. The chain's CDR3 is CASRTGGNQPQHF. The CDR3 bases are TGCGCCAGCAGGACAGGGGGAAATCAGCCCCAGCATTTT.